This entry features one T cell receptor beta chain sequence. The antigen is unknown. The junction departs from the called germline gene at one end, perhaps through a read error. Three rounds of nested PCR, following a modified ARM-PCR protocol, produced the TCRbeta library. TCRdb re-analysed the multiplex PCR reads in MiXCR, keeping a single row per CDR3 protein. The sample has some 71,000 distinct CDR3 sequences; 55% to 80% are singletons. This sample was taken from a study of tumor and adjacent non-tumor tissue in lung cancer. Overall study context: Patients comprised about a dozen adenocarcinoma, a couple of squamous cell carcinoma and 1 small cell lung cancer. Each sample yielded approximately 4 million productive TCRbeta reads on average. Findings and caveats of the study: Normal lung showed higher cumulative top 100 clone frequency than tumor. Compared with tumor, normal lung showed significantly lower TCR diversity.

Germline V gene lookup returns CDR1 SGHNT and CDR2 YYREEE (reference sequence). This CDR3 is 14 amino acids long. RNA was extracted from bulk tissue without any cell sorting. The specimen sequenced was lung tumor tissue. J is TRBJ2-1 and V is TRBV5-4; 7 bases match TRBD1. The sequence was collected from a woman in her thirties or forties with non-small cell lung cancer. The CDR3 loop is CARSSETGIGEQFF. The CDR3 DNA reads as TGTGCCAGAAGCTCCGAGACAGGGATTGGTGAGCAGTTCTTC.